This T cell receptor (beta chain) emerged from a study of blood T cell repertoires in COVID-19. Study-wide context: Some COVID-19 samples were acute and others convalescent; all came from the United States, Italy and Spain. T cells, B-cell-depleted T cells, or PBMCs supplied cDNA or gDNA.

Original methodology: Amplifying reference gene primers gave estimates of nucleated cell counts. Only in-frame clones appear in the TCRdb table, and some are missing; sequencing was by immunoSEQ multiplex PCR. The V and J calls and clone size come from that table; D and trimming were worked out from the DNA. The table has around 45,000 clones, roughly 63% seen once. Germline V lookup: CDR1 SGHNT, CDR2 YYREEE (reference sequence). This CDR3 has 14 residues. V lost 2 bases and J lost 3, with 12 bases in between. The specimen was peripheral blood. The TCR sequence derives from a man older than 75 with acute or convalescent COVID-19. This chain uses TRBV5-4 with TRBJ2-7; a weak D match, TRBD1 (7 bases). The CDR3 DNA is TGTGCCAGCAGCTTCAGGGGGGTCGACTACGAGCAGTACTTC. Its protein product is CASSFRGVDYEQYF.